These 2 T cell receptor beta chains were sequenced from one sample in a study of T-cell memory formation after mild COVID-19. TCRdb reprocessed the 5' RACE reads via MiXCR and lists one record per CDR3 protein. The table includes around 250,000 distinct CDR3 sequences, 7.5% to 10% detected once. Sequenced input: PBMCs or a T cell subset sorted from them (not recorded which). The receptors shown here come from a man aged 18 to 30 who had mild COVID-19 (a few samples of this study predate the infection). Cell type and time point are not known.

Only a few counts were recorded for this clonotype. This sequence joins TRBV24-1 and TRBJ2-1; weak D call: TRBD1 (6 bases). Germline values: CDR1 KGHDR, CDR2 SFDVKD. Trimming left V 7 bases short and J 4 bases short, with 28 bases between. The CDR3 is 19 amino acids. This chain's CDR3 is CATSPSLYVVGTRYNEQFF. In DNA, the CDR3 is TGTGCCACCAGCCCTTCTTTGTATGTGGTCGGGACAAGGTACAATGAGCAGTTCTTC.

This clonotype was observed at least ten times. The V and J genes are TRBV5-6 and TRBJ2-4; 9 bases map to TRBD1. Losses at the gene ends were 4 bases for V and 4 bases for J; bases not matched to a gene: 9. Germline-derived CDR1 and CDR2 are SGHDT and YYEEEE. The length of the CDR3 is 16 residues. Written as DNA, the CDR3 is TGTGCCAGCAGCCCAACCCGGGACAGGGCTAAAAACATTCAGTACTTC. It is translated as CASSPTRDRAKNIQYF.